These 15 T cell receptor beta chains were all obtained from the same sample, sequenced in a study of CD8 T cells in Susac syndrome (dated by TCRdb to between 2017 and 2020). Libraries were made using the immunoSEQ multiplex PCR assay. RNA was extracted with the RNeasy kit and roughly 0.45 to 1 ug was reverse transcribed using random hexamers. Starting from the raw public reads, TCRdb applied fastp trimming at Q25, assembled clones with MiXCR and retained in-frame beta chains. Identical CDR3 protein sequences are pooled into one entry, listed with their most common genes and DNA. This sample gives hundreds of thousands of distinct CDR3 sequences in total; 85% of them show up just once. The ten biggest clones cover roughly 0.22% of the sample. What was sequenced was CD8+ T cells from PBMCs. All receptors come from a human donor with multiple sclerosis.

The chain recombines TRBV28 with TRBJ1-5; no firm D call. In germline, CDR1 is MDHEN, CDR2 SYDVKM. This CDR3 is built from 15 residues. V was cut by 0 bases and J by 2 bases, with 8 bases left in between. DNA for the CDR3: TGTGCCAGCAGTTTATGGACCCAGGGCAATCAGCCCCAGCATTTT. Amino acids: CASSLWTQGNQPQHF. Variable domain in full (rest from reference TRBV28 and TRBJ1-5): DVKVTQSSRYLVKRTGEKVFLECVQDMDHENMFWYRQDPGLGLRLIYFSYDVKMKEKGDIPEGYSVSREKKERFSLILESASTNQTSMYLCASSLWTQGNQPQHFGDGTRLSIL.

This chain uses TRBV20-1 with TRBJ1-1, with D possibly matching TRBD1 (5 bases). The germline CDR1 and CDR2 sequences are DFQATT and SNEGSKA (reference sequence). V was pared by 0 bases and J by 3 bases, with 14 bases between. The CDR3 sequence is 15 residues long. CDR3 nucleotide sequence: TGCAGTGCTAGAGATGAACCAGGGAGGGACACTGAAGCTTTCTTT. Protein product: CSARDEPGRDTEAFF.

CDR3 nucleotide sequence: TGTGCCAGCAGACACACAGGGTTCGCCCTCGGTGAGGACACTGAAGCTTTCTTT. It encodes CASRHTGFALGEDTEAFF. The J gene is TRBJ1-1, the V gene TRBV6-2 or TRBV6-3; D possibly corresponds to TRBD1 (6 bases). Trimming stripped 6 bases from V and 3 bases from J, with 26 bases between. The V gene's germline CDR1 is MNHEY and CDR2 SVGEGT. The length of the CDR3 is 18 residues.

CDR3 in amino acids: CASSSFRDSLNTGELFF. The CDR3 coding sequence is TGTGCCAGCAGTTCTTTCCGGGACTCTTTGAACACCGGGGAGCTGTTTTTT. J is TRBJ2-2 and V is TRBV27, with TRBD2 as a possible D gene (6 bases). V shed 4 bases and J shed 1 base, with 16 bases lying between them. Germline-derived CDR1 and CDR2 are MNHEY and SMNVEV (reference sequence). The CDR3 has 17 residues.

This chain links TRBV6-2 or TRBV6-3 with TRBJ2-1, with 8 positions matching TRBD1. The V segment lost 5 bases and the J segment 10 bases; nucleotides outside the gene matches: 10. From germline, CDR1 is MNHEY and CDR2 SVGEGT. The CDR3 contains 14 residues. CDR3 coding DNA: TGTGCCAGCAGTAGCTCAAGGACAGGGCACGAGCAGTTCTTC. Its translation: CASSSSRTGHEQFF.

This chain links TRBV29-1 with TRBJ1-1; maybe TRBD1 (5 bases). Germline V gene data show CDR1 as SQVTM and CDR2 as ANQGSEA. The CDR3 runs 13 residues. Trimming pared 7 bases from V and 0 bases from J, leaving 12 bases between. The CDR3 DNA sequence: TGCAGCGCGATAAAGGGGATGAACACTGAAGCTTTCTTT. Translating gives CSAIKGMNTEAFF.

The CDR3 here is CSVEDSGPEAFF. The CDR3 bases are TGCAGCGTTGAAGACTCCGGGCCTGAAGCTTTCTTT. The V call is TRBV29-1, the J call TRBJ1-1; D ambiguous. Trimming cost V 0 bases and J 6 bases, with 8 bases left between them. Germline lookup yields CDR1 SQVTM and CDR2 ANQGSEA. This CDR3 has 12 amino acids.

The chain recombines TRBV27 with TRBJ2-1; 11 positions match TRBD2. The CDR3 consists of 17 residues. V dropped 4 bases and J dropped 7; count of bases not matched to a gene: 12. Germline CDR1 is MNHEY and CDR2 is SMNVEV (reference sequence). The CDR3 reads CASSSYFTSGSRNEQFF. DNA for the CDR3: TGTGCCAGCAGTTCGTATTTCACTAGCGGGAGTAGGAATGAGCAGTTCTTC.

A single count supports this clonotype. This chain uses TRBV6-5 with TRBJ2-7, with D hard to call. This CDR3 is built from 15 residues. Germline lookup yields CDR1 MNHEY and CDR2 SVGAGI. V lost 5 bases to trimming and J lost 5 bases, with 19 bases between them. This chain's CDR3 is CASSPLAAPWHEQYF. In DNA form, the CDR3 reads TGTGCCAGCAGTCCCCTGGCGGCCCCCTGGCACGAGCAGTACTTC.

J is TRBJ1-2 and V is TRBV6-5, with 8 bases identical to TRBD1. V gave up 2 bases and J gave up 6 bases; unmatched junction bases: 11. The CDR3 spans 16 residues. The germline CDR1 and CDR2 sequences are MNHEY and SVGAGI. The CDR3 loop is CASSYPNDRGENGYTF. The CDR3, as DNA: TGTGCCAGCAGTTACCCGAATGACAGGGGCGAAAATGGCTACACCTTC.

The genes are TRBV7-6 and TRBJ1-3, with D uncertain. Trimming took off 5 bases at V and 0 bases at J, with 8 bases between the two ends. CDR1 SGHVS and CDR2 FNYEAQ come from the germline V gene. This CDR3 has 14 residues. The CDR3: CASSQRISGNTIYF. CDR3 nucleotide sequence: TGTGCCAGCAGCCAACGGATCTCTGGAAACACCATATATTTT.

This rearrangement joins TRBV29-1 to TRBJ2-7, with TRBD1 matching 10 bases. The CDR3 extends over 13 amino acids. The V and J ends lost 1 base and 3 bases, in that order; junction bases with no gene match: 0. CDR1 is SQVTM and CDR2 is ANQGSEA in the germline V gene. The CDR3 DNA follows: TGCAGCGTTGAAGGGACAGGGGGCTACGAGCAGTACTTC. This encodes CSVEGTGGYEQYF.

This clonotype was observed a single time. This chain links TRBV28 with TRBJ2-1; D not certain. The CDR3 runs to 15 residues. Germline CDR1 is MDHEN and CDR2 is SYDVKM. Trimming shortened V by 7 bases and J by 1 base, and 14 bases separated the two germline ends. The CDR3 coding sequence is TGTGCCAGCACCACCCCCTATAGGTCCTACAATGAGCAGTTCTTC. Amino acid sequence: CASTTPYRSYNEQFF.

CDR3 sequence (DNA): TGTGCCAGCAGTTATTTCGGGGCCCGGGGGCGGACCGGGGAGCTGTTTTTT. This encodes CASSYFGARGRTGELFF. This chain joins TRBV27 and TRBJ2-2, with D perhaps TRBD1 or TRBD2 (6 bases each). Germline CDR1 MNHEY, CDR2 SMNVEV (reference sequence). The V gene lost 4 bases and the J gene lost 5 bases, with 20 bases spanning the gap. This CDR3 has 17 amino acids.

The rearrangement joins TRBV28 to TRBJ2-5; D ambiguous. From germline, CDR1 is MDHEN and CDR2 SYDVKM. This CDR3 has 15 amino acids. Trimming removed 8 bases at V and 2 bases at J, with 18 bases between. The CDR3: CASGPHTGRQETQYF. The CDR3 coding sequence is TGTGCCAGCGGGCCTCACACTGGTCGTCAAGAGACCCAGTACTTC. The full variable domain, completed using reference TRBV28 and TRBJ2-5, is DVKVTQSSRYLVKRTGEKVFLECVQDMDHENMFWYRQDPGLGLRLIYFSYDVKMKEKGDIPEGYSVSREKKERFSLILESASTNQTSMYLCASGPHTGRQETQYFGPGTRLLVL.